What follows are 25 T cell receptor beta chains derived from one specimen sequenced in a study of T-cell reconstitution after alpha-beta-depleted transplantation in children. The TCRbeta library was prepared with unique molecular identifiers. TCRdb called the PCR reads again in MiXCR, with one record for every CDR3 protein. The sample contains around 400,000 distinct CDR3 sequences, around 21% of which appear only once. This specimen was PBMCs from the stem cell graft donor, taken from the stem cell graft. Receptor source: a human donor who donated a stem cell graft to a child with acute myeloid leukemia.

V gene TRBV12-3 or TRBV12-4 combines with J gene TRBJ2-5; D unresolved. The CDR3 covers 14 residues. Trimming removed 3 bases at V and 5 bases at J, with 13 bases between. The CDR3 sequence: CASSFLGSWETQYF. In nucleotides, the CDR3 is TGTGCCAGCAGTTTCCTAGGGTCGTGGGAGACCCAGTACTTC.

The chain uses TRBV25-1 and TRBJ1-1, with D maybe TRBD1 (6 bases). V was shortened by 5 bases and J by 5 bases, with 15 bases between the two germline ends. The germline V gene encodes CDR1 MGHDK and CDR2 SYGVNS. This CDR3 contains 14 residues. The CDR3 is CASSFTGRGTEAFF. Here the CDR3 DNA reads TGTGCCAGCAGTTTTACAGGGCGTGGGACTGAAGCTTTCTTT.

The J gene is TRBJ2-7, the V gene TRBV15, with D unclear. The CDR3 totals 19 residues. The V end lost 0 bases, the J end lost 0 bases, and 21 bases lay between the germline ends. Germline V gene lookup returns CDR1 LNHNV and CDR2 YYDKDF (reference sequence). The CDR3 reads CATSRDLVLKAALSYEQYF. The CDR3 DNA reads TGTGCCACCAGCAGAGATCTGGTTCTGAAGGCCGCCCTCTCCTACGAGCAGTACTTC. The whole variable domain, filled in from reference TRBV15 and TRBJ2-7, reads DAMVIQNPRYQVTQFGKPVTLSCSQTLNHNVMYWYQQKSSQAPKLLFHYYDKDFNNEADTPDNFQSRRPNTSFCFLDIRSPGLGDTAMYLCATSRDLVLKAALSYEQYFGPGTRLTVT.

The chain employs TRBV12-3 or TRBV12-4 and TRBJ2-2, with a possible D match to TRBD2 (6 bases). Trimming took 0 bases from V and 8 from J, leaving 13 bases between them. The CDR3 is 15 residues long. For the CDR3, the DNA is TGTGCCAGCAGTTTAGCGGGAGGTCCGGTAGGGGAGCTGTTTTTT. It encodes CASSLAGGPVGELFF.

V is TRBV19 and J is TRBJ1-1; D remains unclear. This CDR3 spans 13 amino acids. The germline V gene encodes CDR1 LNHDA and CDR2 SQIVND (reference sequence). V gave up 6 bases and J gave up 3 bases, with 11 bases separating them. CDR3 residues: CASRVVADTEAFF. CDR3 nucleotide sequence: TGTGCCAGTAGGGTCGTCGCGGACACTGAAGCTTTCTTT.

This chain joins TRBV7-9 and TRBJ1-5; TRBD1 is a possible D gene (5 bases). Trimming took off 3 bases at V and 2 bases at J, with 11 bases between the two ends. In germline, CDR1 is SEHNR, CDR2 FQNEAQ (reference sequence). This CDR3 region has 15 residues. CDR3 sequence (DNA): TGTGCCAGCAGCTTGGGGACCATTGGCAATCAGCCCCAGCATTTT. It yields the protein CASSLGTIGNQPQHF.

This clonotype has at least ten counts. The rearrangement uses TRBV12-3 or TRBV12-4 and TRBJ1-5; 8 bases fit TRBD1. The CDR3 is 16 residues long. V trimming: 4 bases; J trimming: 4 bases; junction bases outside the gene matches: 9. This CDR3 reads CASSSRTGMGNQPQHF. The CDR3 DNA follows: TGTGCCAGCAGTTCCCGGACAGGGATGGGGAATCAGCCCCAGCATTTT.

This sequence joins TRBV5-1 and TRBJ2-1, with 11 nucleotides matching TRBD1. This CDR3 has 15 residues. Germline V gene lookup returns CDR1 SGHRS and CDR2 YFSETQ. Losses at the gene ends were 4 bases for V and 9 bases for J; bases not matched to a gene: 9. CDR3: CASSPGQGAYTEQFF. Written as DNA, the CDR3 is TGCGCCAGCAGCCCCGGACAGGGGGCATATACTGAGCAGTTCTTC. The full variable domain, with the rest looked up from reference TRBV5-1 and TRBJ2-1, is KAGVTQTPRYLIKTRGQQVTLSCSPISGHRSVSWYQQTPGQGLQFLFEYFSETQRNKGNFPGRFSGRQFSNSRSEMNVSTLELGDSALYLCASSPGQGAYTEQFFGPGTRLTVL.

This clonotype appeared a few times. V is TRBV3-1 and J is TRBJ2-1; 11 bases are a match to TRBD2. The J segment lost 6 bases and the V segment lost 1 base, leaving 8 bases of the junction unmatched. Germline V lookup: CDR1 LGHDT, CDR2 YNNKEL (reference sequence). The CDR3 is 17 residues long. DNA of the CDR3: TGTGCCAGCAGCCAAGTAGCGCTAGCGGGAGGTTCCAATGAGCAGTTCTTC. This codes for CASSQVALAGGSNEQFF.

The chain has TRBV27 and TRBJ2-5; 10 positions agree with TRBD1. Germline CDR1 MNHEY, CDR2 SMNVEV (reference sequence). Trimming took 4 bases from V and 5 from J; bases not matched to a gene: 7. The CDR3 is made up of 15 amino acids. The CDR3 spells CASSSTGTGVETQYF. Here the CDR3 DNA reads TGTGCCAGCAGTTCCACCGGGACAGGGGTGGAGACCCAGTACTTC.

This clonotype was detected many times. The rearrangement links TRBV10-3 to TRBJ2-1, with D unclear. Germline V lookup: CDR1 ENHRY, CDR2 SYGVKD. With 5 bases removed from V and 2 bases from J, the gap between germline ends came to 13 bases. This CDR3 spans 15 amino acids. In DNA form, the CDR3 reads TGTGCCATCAGTCCCCATCAGTCTGCCTACAATGAGCAGTTCTTC. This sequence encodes CAISPHQSAYNEQFF.

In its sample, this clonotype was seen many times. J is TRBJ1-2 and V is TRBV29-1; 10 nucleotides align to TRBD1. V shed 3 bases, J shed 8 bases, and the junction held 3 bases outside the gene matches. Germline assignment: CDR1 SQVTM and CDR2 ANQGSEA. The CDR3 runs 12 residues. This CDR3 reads CSVEGQGRGYTF. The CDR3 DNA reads TGCAGCGTTGAGGGACAGGGGAGAGGCTACACCTTC.

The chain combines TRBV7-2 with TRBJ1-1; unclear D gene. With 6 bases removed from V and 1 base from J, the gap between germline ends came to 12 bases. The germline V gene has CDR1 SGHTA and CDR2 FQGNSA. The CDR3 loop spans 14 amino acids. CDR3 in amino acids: CASREGIANTEAFF. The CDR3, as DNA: TGTGCCAGCAGAGAAGGGATTGCGAACACTGAAGCTTTCTTT.

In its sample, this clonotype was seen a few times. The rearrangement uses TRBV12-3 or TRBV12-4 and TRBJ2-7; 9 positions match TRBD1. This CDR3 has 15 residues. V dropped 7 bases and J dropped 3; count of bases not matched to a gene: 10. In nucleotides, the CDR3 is TGTGCCAGCACCCCCGGGACAGGGTTTCTCTACGAGCAGTACTTC. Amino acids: CASTPGTGFLYEQYF.

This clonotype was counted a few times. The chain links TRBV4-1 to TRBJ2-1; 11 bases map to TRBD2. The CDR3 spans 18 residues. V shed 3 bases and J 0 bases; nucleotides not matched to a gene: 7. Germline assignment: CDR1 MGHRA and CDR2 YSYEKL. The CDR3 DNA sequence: TGCGCCAGCAGCCAGAGGGTAGCGGGAGGGATCTCCTACAATGAGCAGTTCTTC. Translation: CASSQRVAGGISYNEQFF.

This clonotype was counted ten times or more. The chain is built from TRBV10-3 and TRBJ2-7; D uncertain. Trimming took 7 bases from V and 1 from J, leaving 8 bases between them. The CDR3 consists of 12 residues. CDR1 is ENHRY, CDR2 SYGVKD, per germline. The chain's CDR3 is CAIKTSSYEQYF. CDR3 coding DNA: TGTGCCATCAAGACCAGTTCCTACGAGCAGTACTTC.

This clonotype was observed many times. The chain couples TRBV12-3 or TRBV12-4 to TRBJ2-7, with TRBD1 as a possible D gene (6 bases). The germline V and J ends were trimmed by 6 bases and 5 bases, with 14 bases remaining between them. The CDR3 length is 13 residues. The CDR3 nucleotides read TGTGCCAGCAGCCTCCAGGGGTTCGACGAGCAGTACTTC. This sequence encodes CASSLQGFDEQYF.

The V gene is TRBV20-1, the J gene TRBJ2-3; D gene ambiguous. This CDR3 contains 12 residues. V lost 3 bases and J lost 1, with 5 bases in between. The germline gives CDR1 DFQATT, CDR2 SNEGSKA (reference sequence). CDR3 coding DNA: TGCAGTGCTAGCGCGGGCACAGATACGCAGTATTTT. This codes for CSASAGTDTQYF.

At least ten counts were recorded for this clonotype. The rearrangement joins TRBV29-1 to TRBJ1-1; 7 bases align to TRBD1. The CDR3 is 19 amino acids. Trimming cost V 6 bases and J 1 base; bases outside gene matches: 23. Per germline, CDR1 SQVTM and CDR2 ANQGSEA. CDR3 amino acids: CSVPHISRGHFSQNTEAFF. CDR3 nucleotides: TGCAGCGTCCCCCATATTTCGAGGGGGCATTTTTCACAGAACACTGAAGCTTTCTTT.

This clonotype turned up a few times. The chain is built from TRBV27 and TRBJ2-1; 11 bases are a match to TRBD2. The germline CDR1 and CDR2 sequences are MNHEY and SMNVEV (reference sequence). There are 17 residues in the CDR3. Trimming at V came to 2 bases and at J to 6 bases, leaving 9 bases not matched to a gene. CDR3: CASSLGILAGVGNEQFF. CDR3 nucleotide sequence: TGTGCCAGCAGTTTAGGGATACTAGCGGGAGTGGGCAATGAGCAGTTCTTC.

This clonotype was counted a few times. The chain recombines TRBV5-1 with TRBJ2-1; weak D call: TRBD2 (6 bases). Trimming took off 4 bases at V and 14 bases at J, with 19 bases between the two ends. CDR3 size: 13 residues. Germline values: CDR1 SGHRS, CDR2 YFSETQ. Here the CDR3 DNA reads TGCGCCAGCAGCGTGACCTCAGGGACTGAAGAGTTCTTC. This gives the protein CASSVTSGTEEFF.

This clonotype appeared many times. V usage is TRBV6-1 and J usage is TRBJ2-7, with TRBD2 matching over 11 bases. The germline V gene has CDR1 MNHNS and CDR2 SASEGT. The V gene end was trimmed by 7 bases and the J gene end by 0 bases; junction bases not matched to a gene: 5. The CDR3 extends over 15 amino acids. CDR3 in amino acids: CASNTGLAVSYEQYF. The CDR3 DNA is TGTGCCAGCAACACGGGACTAGCGGTCTCCTACGAGCAGTACTTC.

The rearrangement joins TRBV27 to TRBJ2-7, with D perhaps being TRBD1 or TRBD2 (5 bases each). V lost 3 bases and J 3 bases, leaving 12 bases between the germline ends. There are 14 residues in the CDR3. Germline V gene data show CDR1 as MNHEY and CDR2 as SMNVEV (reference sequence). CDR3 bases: TGTGCCAGCAGTTTTTCGGGACCGATCTACGAGCAGTACTTC. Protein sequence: CASSFSGPIYEQYF.

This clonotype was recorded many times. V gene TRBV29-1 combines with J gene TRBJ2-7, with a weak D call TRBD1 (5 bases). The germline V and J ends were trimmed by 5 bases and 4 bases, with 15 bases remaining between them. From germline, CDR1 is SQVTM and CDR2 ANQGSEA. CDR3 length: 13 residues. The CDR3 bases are TGCAGCGTTTTAAGAAGTGGGGCTTACGAGCAGTACTTC. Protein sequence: CSVLRSGAYEQYF.

CDR3 sequence: CASSLYGGRVYNEQFF. CDR3 in DNA: TGTGCCAGCAGTTTATACGGCGGGAGGGTCTACAATGAGCAGTTCTTC. The chain has TRBV12-3 or TRBV12-4 and TRBJ2-1; TRBD2 matches at 9 bases. CDR3 length: 16 amino acids. The junction had 5 bases not matched to a gene; V was cut back by 2 bases and J by 3 bases.